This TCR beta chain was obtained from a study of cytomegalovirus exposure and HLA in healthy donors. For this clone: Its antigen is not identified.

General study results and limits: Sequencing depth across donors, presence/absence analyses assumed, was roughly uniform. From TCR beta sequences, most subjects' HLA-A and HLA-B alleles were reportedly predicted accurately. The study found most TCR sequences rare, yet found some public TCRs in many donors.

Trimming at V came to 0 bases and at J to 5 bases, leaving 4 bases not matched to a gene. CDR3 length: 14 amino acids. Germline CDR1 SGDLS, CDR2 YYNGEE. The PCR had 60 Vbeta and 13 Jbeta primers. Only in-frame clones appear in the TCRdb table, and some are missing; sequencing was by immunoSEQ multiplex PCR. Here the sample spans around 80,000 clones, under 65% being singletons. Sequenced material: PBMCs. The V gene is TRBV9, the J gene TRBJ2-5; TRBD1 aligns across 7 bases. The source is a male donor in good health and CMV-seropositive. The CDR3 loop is CASSVVGGQETQYF. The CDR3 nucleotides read TGTGCCAGCAGCGTAGTTGGGGGACAGGAGACCCAGTACTTC.